A selection of T cell receptor beta chains follows, all from one sample in a study of T cell responses to AZD1222 COVID-19 vaccine. The protocol was immunoSEQ multiplex PCR, while the TCRdb copy is restricted to in-frame clones and leaves out a portion. Among about 150,000 clones listed, approximately 87% were seen once. Sample: peripheral blood, taken on day 0 of MenACWY control vaccination. These receptors originate from an adult in good health. Both conserved end residues are part of each CDR3. A D gene is named only where the DNA matches it firmly. The size entry is marked missing in some rows and otherwise reads once, few, many or a size class.

D gene: NA
J gene: TRBJ2-1
clone size: NA
V gene: TRBV15
CDR3 protein: CATSRGGGRGNEQFF
CDR3 DNA: TGTGCCACCAGCAGAGGGGGGGGCCGAGGCAATGAGCAGTTCTTC

D gene: TRBD2
J gene: TRBJ2-3
clone size: NA
V gene: TRBV28
CDR3 protein: CASSRGLAGGLGDTQYF
CDR3 DNA: TGTGCCAGCAGCCGGGGACTAGCGGGGGGCCTGGGAGATACGCAGTATTTT

D gene: NA
J gene: TRBJ1-5
clone size: few
V gene: TRBV3-1/TRBV3-2
CDR3 protein: CASSSRGVGNQPQHF
CDR3 DNA: TGTGCCAGCAGCTCCCGAGGGGTAGGCAATCAGCCCCAGCATTTT

D gene: NA
J gene: TRBJ1-3
clone size: few
V gene: TRBV11-2
CDR3 protein: CASSPSGGSGNTIYF
CDR3 DNA: TGTGCCAGCAGCCCCTCAGGAGGGTCCGGAAACACCATATATTTT

D gene: NA
J gene: TRBJ1-1
clone size: NA
V gene: TRBV28
CDR3 protein: CASSLAVNEAFF
CDR3 DNA: TGTGCCAGCAGTTTGGCCGTCAATGAAGCTTTCTTT

D gene: NA
J gene: TRBJ2-5
clone size: NA
V gene: TRBV6-1
CDR3 protein: CASSELGKETQYF
CDR3 DNA: TGTGCCAGCAGTGAACTGGGGAAAGAGACCCAGTACTTC

D gene: TRBD2
J gene: TRBJ2-7
clone size: NA
V gene: TRBV5-1
CDR3 protein: CASSLSGSPNEQYF
CDR3 DNA: TGCGCCAGCAGCCTGAGCGGGAGCCCTAACGAGCAGTACTTC

D gene: NA
J gene: TRBJ1-5
clone size: NA
V gene: TRBV6-2/TRBV6-3
CDR3 protein: CASSSAGPYNQPQHF
CDR3 DNA: TGTGCCAGCAGCTCCGCCGGGCCTTACAATCAGCCCCAGCATTTT

D gene: TRBD2
J gene: TRBJ2-3
clone size: NA
V gene: TRBV6-1
CDR3 protein: CASSLGLADTQYF
CDR3 DNA: TGTGCCAGCAGTCTGGGACTAGCCGATACGCAGTATTTT

D gene: NA
J gene: TRBJ2-3
clone size: NA
V gene: TRBV11-2
CDR3 protein: CASSPGASARTDTQYF
CDR3 DNA: TGTGCCAGCAGCCCAGGGGCTAGCGCTCGCACAGATACGCAGTATTTT

D gene: TRBD1
J gene: TRBJ1-5
clone size: NA
V gene: TRBV28
CDR3 protein: CASSSPTGGNQPQHF
CDR3 DNA: TGTGCCAGCAGTTCCCCCACAGGGGGCAATCAGCCCCAGCATTTT

D gene: TRBD1
J gene: TRBJ1-2
clone size: NA
V gene: TRBV24-1
CDR3 protein: CATSEGRDRGNLGGYTF
CDR3 DNA: TGTGCCACCAGTGAAGGCCGGGACAGGGGAAACTTAGGCGGCTACACCTTC

D gene: NA
J gene: TRBJ1-6
clone size: NA
V gene: TRBV6-6
CDR3 protein: CASSYGGQGLDSPLHF
CDR3 DNA: TGTGCCAGCAGTTACGGCGGCCAGGGTTTAGATTCACCCCTCCACTTT

D gene: NA
J gene: TRBJ2-1
clone size: NA
V gene: TRBV23-1
CDR3 protein: CASSPNYEQFF
CDR3 DNA: TGCGCCAGCAGTCCCAATTATGAGCAGTTCTTC

D gene: NA
J gene: TRBJ2-6
clone size: NA
V gene: TRBV24-1
CDR3 protein: CATSPLAGSGANVLTF
CDR3 DNA: TGTGCCACCAGCCCTCTTGCGGGGTCTGGGGCCAACGTCCTGACTTTC

D gene: NA
J gene: TRBJ1-1
clone size: NA
V gene: TRBV11-2
CDR3 protein: CASSLRWGTEAFF
CDR3 DNA: TGTGCCAGCAGCTTACGGTGGGGGACTGAAGCTTTCTTT

D gene: NA
J gene: TRBJ1-6
clone size: NA
V gene: TRBV6-1
CDR3 protein: CASSESRASRGSPLHF
CDR3 DNA: TGTGCCAGCAGTGAGAGCCGGGCCTCCCGGGGTTCACCCCTCCACTTT

D gene: TRBD1
J gene: TRBJ2-2
clone size: NA
V gene: TRBV10-2
CDR3 protein: CASNGDREAGELFF
CDR3 DNA: TGCGCCAGCAATGGGGACAGGGAAGCCGGGGAGCTGTTTTTT

D gene: TRBD2
J gene: TRBJ2-7
clone size: NA
V gene: TRBV4-3
CDR3 protein: CASSQDSRASGIHYEQYF
CDR3 DNA: TGCGCCAGCAGCCAAGATAGCAGGGCTAGCGGGATCCACTACGAGCAGTACTTC

D gene: NA
J gene: TRBJ1-4
clone size: once
V gene: TRBV12-3/TRBV12-4
CDR3 protein: CASSLSEKLFF
CDR3 DNA: TGTGCCAGCAGTTTGAGCGAAAAACTGTTTTTT

D gene: NA
J gene: TRBJ1-2
clone size: NA
V gene: TRBV2
CDR3 protein: CASITATYTF
CDR3 DNA: TGTGCCAGCATAACAGCCACGTACACCTTC

D gene: NA
J gene: TRBJ2-7
clone size: once
V gene: TRBV29-1
CDR3 protein: CSVKGAFLGLSYEQYF
CDR3 DNA: TGCAGCGTTAAAGGGGCTTTTTTGGGGCTATCCTACGAGCAGTACTTC

D gene: NA
J gene: TRBJ1-6
clone size: NA
V gene: TRBV7-6
CDR3 protein: CASSPWGGTNSPLHF
CDR3 DNA: TGTGCCAGCAGCCCGTGGGGCGGTACTAATTCACCCCTCCACTTT

D gene: NA
J gene: TRBJ2-3
clone size: NA
V gene: TRBV27
CDR3 protein: CASSLKAGTDTQYF
CDR3 DNA: TGTGCCAGCAGTTTAAAGGCCGGGACAGATACGCAGTATTTT

D gene: NA
J gene: TRBJ2-2
clone size: NA
V gene: TRBV4-2
CDR3 protein: CASSQVQGTGELFF
CDR3 DNA: TGTGCCAGCAGCCAAGTGCAGGGGACCGGGGAGCTGTTTTTT

D gene: NA
J gene: TRBJ1-2
clone size: NA
V gene: TRBV4-1
CDR3 protein: CASSQSTLNYGYTF
CDR3 DNA: TGCGCCAGCAGCCAATCCACACTAAACTATGGCTACACCTTC

D gene: TRBD2
J gene: TRBJ2-3
clone size: few
V gene: TRBV4-1
CDR3 protein: CASSQGRWTSLTDTQYF
CDR3 DNA: TGCGCCAGCAGCCAAGGAAGGTGGACTAGCCTCACAGATACGCAGTATTTT

D gene: TRBD1
J gene: TRBJ1-5
clone size: NA
V gene: TRBV7-2
CDR3 protein: CASSSGGGYYQPQHF
CDR3 DNA: TGTGCCAGCAGCTCAGGGGGGGGGTATTATCAGCCCCAGCATTTT

D gene: NA
J gene: TRBJ1-4
clone size: NA
V gene: TRBV21-1
CDR3 protein: CASSSVFSHNRNEKLFF
CDR3 DNA: TGTGCCAGCAGCTCAGTTTTCTCCCACAACCGTAATGAAAAACTGTTTTTT

D gene: NA
J gene: TRBJ1-1
clone size: NA
V gene: TRBV27
CDR3 protein: CASGMGGGTEAFF
CDR3 DNA: TGTGCCAGCGGGATGGGGGGCGGAACTGAAGCTTTCTTT

D gene: TRBD2
J gene: TRBJ2-5
clone size: NA
V gene: TRBV3-1/TRBV3-2
CDR3 protein: CASSRLAEETQYF
CDR3 DNA: TGTGCCAGCAGCCGCCTAGCGGAAGAGACCCAGTACTTC

D gene: NA
J gene: TRBJ1-3
clone size: NA
V gene: TRBV28
CDR3 protein: CASSTLGGWSGIPGNTIYF
CDR3 DNA: TGTGCCAGCAGTACCCTCGGGGGTTGGAGTGGGATCCCTGGAAACACCATATATTTT

D gene: TRBD1
J gene: TRBJ2-3
clone size: NA
V gene: TRBV6-1
CDR3 protein: CASSDPGQPTDTQYF
CDR3 DNA: TGTGCCAGCAGTGATCCGGGACAGCCCACAGATACGCAGTATTTT

D gene: NA
J gene: TRBJ1-1
clone size: NA
V gene: TRBV28
CDR3 protein: CASTSTAEAFF
CDR3 DNA: TGTGCCAGCACTTCCACGGCTGAAGCTTTCTTT

D gene: NA
J gene: TRBJ2-1
clone size: NA
V gene: TRBV5-1
CDR3 protein: CASSSGLTSEQFF
CDR3 DNA: TGCGCCAGCAGCTCCGGACTCACCTCTGAGCAGTTCTTC

D gene: NA
J gene: TRBJ1-1
clone size: NA
V gene: TRBV18
CDR3 protein: CASSPPSVDTEAFF
CDR3 DNA: TGTGCCAGCTCACCACCCTCGGTGGACACTGAAGCTTTCTTT

D gene: TRBD1
J gene: TRBJ1-5
clone size: NA
V gene: TRBV24-1
CDR3 protein: CATSDPGTGGNQPQHF
CDR3 DNA: TGTGCCACCAGTGATCCCGGGACAGGGGGCAATCAGCCCCAGCATTTT

D gene: TRBD1
J gene: TRBJ1-1
clone size: NA
V gene: TRBV10-3
CDR3 protein: CAIEGTGNTEAFF
CDR3 DNA: TGTGCCATAGAAGGGACAGGGAACACTGAAGCTTTCTTT

D gene: NA
J gene: TRBJ1-2
clone size: NA
V gene: TRBV29-1
CDR3 protein: CSVEDDVYGYTF
CDR3 DNA: TGCAGCGTTGAAGATGACGTTTATGGCTACACCTTC

D gene: NA
J gene: TRBJ1-5
clone size: NA
V gene: TRBV6-1
CDR3 protein: CASSEIRGQPQHF
CDR3 DNA: TGTGCCAGCAGTGAAATTCGGGGGCAGCCCCAGCATTTT

D gene: TRBD1
J gene: TRBJ1-1
clone size: NA
V gene: TRBV27
CDR3 protein: CASSFLLGQGNTEAFF
CDR3 DNA: TGTGCCAGCAGTTTCCTCTTGGGACAGGGGAACACTGAAGCTTTCTTT

D gene: TRBD2
J gene: TRBJ2-1
clone size: NA
V gene: TRBV28
CDR3 protein: CASSSGGSGGNYNEQFF
CDR3 DNA: TGTGCCAGCAGCTCCGGGGGTAGCGGGGGAAATTACAATGAGCAGTTCTTC

D gene: TRBD2
J gene: TRBJ2-7
clone size: NA
V gene: TRBV4-3
CDR3 protein: CASSQAPGGLYEQYF
CDR3 DNA: TGCGCCAGCAGCCAAGCACCGGGAGGGTTGTACGAGCAGTACTTC

D gene: NA
J gene: TRBJ2-5
clone size: NA
V gene: TRBV29-1
CDR3 protein: CSGQRVEGETQYF
CDR3 DNA: TGCAGCGGCCAGCGGGTGGAGGGAGAGACCCAGTACTTC

D gene: NA
J gene: TRBJ1-6
clone size: NA
V gene: TRBV5-1
CDR3 protein: CASSPEGSSYNSPLHF
CDR3 DNA: TGCGCCAGCAGCCCGGAGGGGAGCTCCTATAATTCACCCCTCCACTTT

D gene: TRBD1
J gene: TRBJ2-7
clone size: NA
V gene: TRBV25-1
CDR3 protein: CASSDVDRVGSEQYF
CDR3 DNA: TGTGCCAGCAGTGACGTGGACAGGGTGGGTAGTGAGCAGTACTTC

D gene: NA
J gene: TRBJ2-2
clone size: NA
V gene: TRBV11-2
CDR3 protein: CASSPLPGELFF
CDR3 DNA: TGTGCCAGCAGCCCCCTGCCCGGGGAGCTGTTTTTT

D gene: TRBD1
J gene: TRBJ1-1
clone size: NA
V gene: TRBV9
CDR3 protein: CASSVGPGQAGTEAFF
CDR3 DNA: TGTGCCAGCAGCGTCGGCCCGGGACAGGCTGGCACTGAAGCTTTCTTT

D gene: NA
J gene: TRBJ2-7
clone size: NA
V gene: TRBV30
CDR3 protein: CAWVSAHEQYF
CDR3 DNA: TGTGCCTGGGTGTCGGCCCACGAGCAGTACTTC

D gene: NA
J gene: TRBJ1-1
clone size: NA
V gene: TRBV14
CDR3 protein: CASSPGVRNTEAFF
CDR3 DNA: TGTGCCAGCAGCCCGGGCGTCAGGAACACTGAAGCTTTCTTT

D gene: TRBD1
J gene: TRBJ1-2
clone size: NA
V gene: TRBV5-1
CDR3 protein: CASSQTGDRYDSYGYTF
CDR3 DNA: TGCGCCAGCAGCCAAACCGGGGACAGGTACGATAGCTATGGCTACACCTTC

D gene: NA
J gene: TRBJ2-1
clone size: NA
V gene: TRBV19
CDR3 protein: CASENPGTIRNEQFF
CDR3 DNA: TGTGCCAGTGAAAATCCCGGGACGATTCGCAATGAGCAGTTCTTC

D gene: NA
J gene: TRBJ1-2
clone size: NA
V gene: TRBV2
CDR3 protein: CASSGVGTGGYTF
CDR3 DNA: TGTGCCAGCAGTGGAGTCGGGACGGGTGGCTACACCTTC

D gene: NA
J gene: TRBJ1-2
clone size: NA
V gene: TRBV18
CDR3 protein: CASSQSGGLSYGYTF
CDR3 DNA: TGTGCCAGCTCCCAGTCCGGGGGGCTGAGCTATGGCTACACCTTC

D gene: NA
J gene: TRBJ1-6
clone size: NA
V gene: TRBV6-5
CDR3 protein: CASTINNSPLHF
CDR3 DNA: TGTGCCAGCACCATCAATAATTCACCCCTCCACTTT

D gene: NA
J gene: TRBJ1-6
clone size: NA
V gene: TRBV13
CDR3 protein: CASSLRRGSYNSPLHF
CDR3 DNA: TGTGCCAGCAGCTTACGGCGGGGTTCCTATAATTCACCCCTCCACTTT

D gene: NA
J gene: TRBJ2-1
clone size: NA
V gene: TRBV20-1
CDR3 protein: CSASALLGPGVNEQFF
CDR3 DNA: TGCAGTGCTAGTGCCCTTCTTGGGCCAGGGGTGAATGAGCAGTTCTTC

D gene: NA
J gene: TRBJ2-5
clone size: NA
V gene: TRBV7-9
CDR3 protein: CASSPLELEETQYF
CDR3 DNA: TGTGCCAGCAGCCCACTAGAATTAGAAGAGACCCAGTACTTC